Given below is one TCR beta chain in context. Its antigen is undetermined. TCRdb keeps only in-frame clones here, not all; method: immunoSEQ multiplex PCR. The profile shows tens of thousands of clones, approximately 80% of them singletons. The data originate from a study of vaccination effects on CD4 cells after COVID-19. Broader study findings: Substantial clonal contraction characterized both infection- and vaccine-induced clones late after vaccination.

Germline CDR1 and CDR2: KGHSH and LQKENI. V was pared by 0 bases and J by 3 bases, with 17 bases between. This CDR3 comprises 17 residues. Expansion with viral peptide pools was applied to antigen-specific CD4+ T cells by the ViraFEST assay prior to sequencing. Following culture for nine to ten days, CD4+ T cells were isolated. Each participant received a vaccine that was either BNT162b2 or mRNA-1273, given as two doses. Half-medium changes using IL-2 medium occurred on days 3 and 7. This TCR derives from a human donor who received a COVID-19 vaccine. Some clones in this sample may be carry-over from other donors' samples. The V and J genes are TRBV18 and TRBJ1-1, with D perhaps TRBD1 (6 bases). Sequenced here: CD4+ T cells from PBMCs cultured with SARS-CoV-2 spike peptides, sampled after COVID-19 vaccination. The CDR3 DNA reads TGTGCCAGCTCACCACCTTACCCCTTGGGGGCATACACTGAAGCTTTCTTT. This sequence encodes CASSPPYPLGAYTEAFF.